This T cell receptor (beta chain) was identified during a study of cytomegalovirus exposure and HLA in healthy donors. This CDR3 comprises 13 residues. Germline V gives CDR1 MNHNY, CDR2 SVGAGI (reference sequence). J was trimmed by 6 bases and V by 4 bases; bases with no gene match: 3. This clone has a single count. The target antigen is unknown. The PCR made use of 60 Vbeta and 13 Jbeta primers. Original processing methods: An analysis that came later counted some 85 million unique TCR beta chains, approximately 11 million shared. Profiled with immunoSEQ multiplex PCR; TCRdb holds only in-frame clones, not every one. The D gene and trimming were derived from the DNA, and the V and J assignments and clone size from that table. The sample includes 150,000 to 200,000 clones, 82% seen only once; the top ten take about 0.092%. Findings and limits, study-wide: Presence/absence analyses took donor sequencing depth as roughly uniform. Roughly 170 TCR beta chains were listed as cytomegalovirus-associated.

The receptor was isolated from a boy aged 2 to 9 in good health and CMV-seronegative. The sequencing input was PBMCs. The genes are TRBV6-6 and TRBJ1-2, with 9 bases aligning to TRBD1. The chain's CDR3 is CASSWTGADGYTF. The DNA of the CDR3 is TGTGCCAGCAGTTGGACAGGGGCGGATGGCTACACCTTC.